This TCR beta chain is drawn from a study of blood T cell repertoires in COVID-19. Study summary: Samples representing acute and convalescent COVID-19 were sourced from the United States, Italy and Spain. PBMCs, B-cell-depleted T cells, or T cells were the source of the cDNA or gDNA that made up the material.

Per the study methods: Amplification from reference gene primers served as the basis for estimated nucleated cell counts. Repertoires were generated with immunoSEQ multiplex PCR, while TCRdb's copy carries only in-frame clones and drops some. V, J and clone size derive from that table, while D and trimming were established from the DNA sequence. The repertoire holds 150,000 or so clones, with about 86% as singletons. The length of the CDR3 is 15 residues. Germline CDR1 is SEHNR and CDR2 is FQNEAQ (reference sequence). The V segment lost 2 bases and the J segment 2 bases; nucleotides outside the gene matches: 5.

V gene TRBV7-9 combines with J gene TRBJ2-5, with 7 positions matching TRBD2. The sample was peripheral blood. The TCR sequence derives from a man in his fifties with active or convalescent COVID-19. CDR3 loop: CASSLHLADQETQYF. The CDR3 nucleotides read TGTGCCAGCAGCTTACACCTAGCGGATCAAGAGACCCAGTACTTC. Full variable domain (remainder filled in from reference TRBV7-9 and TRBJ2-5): DTGVSQNPRHKITKRGQNVTFRCDPISEHNRLYWYRQTLGQGPEFLTYFQNEAQLEKSRLLSDRFSAERPKGSFSTLEIQRTEQGDSAMYLCASSLHLADQETQYFGPGTRLLVL.